This TCR beta chain was observed in a study of cytomegalovirus exposure and HLA in healthy donors. Study-wide findings and caveats: TRBV6-2, TRBV6-3 and some other V segments were excluded as indistinguishable. An Asian-associated ancestry cluster reportedly showed fewer N-insertions than the roughly 670-donor mean in a later analysis.

Germline V CDR1 and CDR2: SEHNR, FQNEAQ (reference sequence). The germline V and J ends were trimmed by 1 base and 5 bases, with 8 bases remaining between them. This CDR3 is built from 14 residues. About this clone itself: The antigen is not known.

Both 60 Vbeta primers and 13 Jbeta primers went into the PCR. TCRdb keeps only in-frame clones here, not all; method: immunoSEQ multiplex PCR. There are 100,000 to 150,000 clones in the sample; 84% occur only once, and roughly 2.7% lies in the top ten. V usage is TRBV7-9 and J usage is TRBJ2-2; the D gene is possibly TRBD1 (5 bases). Specimen: PBMCs. This receptor was identified in a man aged 45-60 years in good health and CMV-seronegative. CDR3 residues: CASSLGQGTGELFF. The CDR3 DNA follows: TGTGCCAGCAGCTTAGGCCAGGGTACCGGGGAGCTGTTTTTT.